The 29 T cell receptor beta chains presented below share a single source sample, sequenced in a study of blood T cells in healthy people across ages. Primers used in a second PCR of about 7 to 12 cycles were a sample-barcoded 5' primer and a J-beta primer mix. From the 5' RACE reads, TCRdb called clonotypes with MiXCR, one entry per CDR3 protein. The top ten clones hold 3% to 4.5% of a sample with roughly 800,000 distinct CDR3 sequences, approximately 25% of them seen once. These same records also appear under a second study, on T cells of mothers and their children.

The sample consisted of blood. These receptors came from a boy younger than 18 in good health.

The chain recombines TRBV11-2 with TRBJ2-3; D is undetermined. The ends were cut back, 1 base at V and 1 base at J, with 15 bases in the middle. Germline CDR1 SGHAT, CDR2 FQNNGV. There are 17 residues in the CDR3. The CDR3 nucleotides are TGTGCCAGCAGCTTAGGAACCCCCGCCAGCCGCACAGATACGCAGTATTTT. This translates into CASSLGTPASRTDTQYF. The variable domain in full, with the rest retrieved from reference TRBV11-2 and TRBJ2-3, is EAGVAQSPRYKIIEKRQSVAFWCNPISGHATLYWYQQILGQGPKLLIQFQNNGVVDDSQLPKDRFSAERLKGVDSTLKIQPAKLEDSAVYLCASSLGTPASRTDTQYFGPGTRLTVL.

The chain couples TRBV7-2 to TRBJ2-7; D remains unclear. Germline CDR1 is SGHTA and CDR2 is FQGNSA. Deletions cut 4 bases from V and 9 bases from J, with 19 bases between. The CDR3 covers 14 residues. The DNA for the CDR3 is TGTGCCAGCAGCTCCGACCCACTACACAAATCGCAGTACTTC. Protein sequence: CASSSDPLHKSQYF.

In this sample, this clonotype turned up a few times. This sequence joins TRBV7-3 and TRBJ2-1; D may correspond to TRBD1 or TRBD2 (7 bases each). This CDR3 region has 14 residues. Between the trimmed V and J ends, which lost 6 bases and 9 bases, there was a span of 18 bases. The germline CDR1 and CDR2 sequences are SGHTA and FQGTGA. In DNA, the CDR3 is TGTGCCAGCAGACAGGGGCCCGGGGGGTTTGAGCAGTTCTTC. Translating it yields CASRQGPGGFEQFF.

This sequence joins TRBV12-3 or TRBV12-4 and TRBJ2-7; 9 bases align to TRBD2. With V trimmed by 1 base and J by 7 bases, 11 bases remained unmatched. This CDR3 has 16 amino acids. CDR3 coding DNA: TGTGCCAGCAGTTTAGGGCTAGCGGGACTTATCGGAGAGCAGTACTTC. It specifies CASSLGLAGLIGEQYF.

This clonotype was found a few times. The genes are TRBV3-1 and TRBJ2-5; D is ambiguous. The germline gives CDR1 LGHDT, CDR2 YNNKEL (reference sequence). Trimming stripped 1 base from V and 4 bases from J, with 13 bases between. The length of the CDR3 is 15 residues. The CDR3 loop reads CASSQGIQARETQYF. CDR3 DNA: TGTGCCAGCAGCCAAGGTATTCAGGCTCGAGAGACCCAGTACTTC.

The genes are TRBV6-2 or TRBV6-3 and TRBJ2-7; unclear D gene. CDR3 size: 13 residues. The germline V gene has CDR1 MNHEY and CDR2 SVGEGT. The V and J ends lost 5 bases and 1 base respectively, with 9 bases between them. CDR3: CASSARFSYEQYF. Written as DNA, the CDR3 is TGTGCCAGCAGTGCGCGATTTTCCTACGAGCAGTACTTC.

The V call is TRBV12-3 or TRBV12-4, the J call TRBJ1-2; a possible D gene is TRBD1 (5 bases). This CDR3 has 14 residues. Trimming took off 4 bases at V and 7 bases at J, with 16 bases between the two ends. The CDR3 region is CASSSSRVLGGYTF. Here the CDR3 DNA reads TGTGCCAGCAGTTCGTCCAGGGTTCTGGGTGGCTACACCTTC.

This clonotype has more than one count but fewer than ten. V gene TRBV28 combines with J gene TRBJ2-7; maybe TRBD1 (5 bases). Germline CDR1 is MDHEN and CDR2 is SYDVKM. The V end was cut by 4 bases, the J end by 3 bases, with 19 bases between. This CDR3 comprises 16 residues. The CDR3 region has the DNA TGTGCCAGCAGTTCTCCCGCGGCAGGGATCATCTACGAGCAGTACTTC. Residues: CASSSPAAGIIYEQYF.

The chain links TRBV9 to TRBJ1-4; 8 bases fit TRBD1. The germline CDR1 and CDR2 sequences are SGDLS and YYNGEE. Trimming at V came to 5 bases and at J to 4 bases, leaving 10 bases not matched to a gene. The CDR3 has 16 amino acids. CDR3 sequence reads: CASSGVGDRSNEKLFF. As DNA, the CDR3 is TGTGCCAGCAGTGGCGTGGGGGACAGGAGTAATGAAAAACTGTTTTTT.

This clonotype was detected once. The chain links TRBV4-3 to TRBJ2-2, with D maybe TRBD2 (5 bases). Germline values: CDR1 LGHNA, CDR2 YSLEER. The ends were cut back, 4 bases at V and 0 bases at J, with 15 bases in the middle. The CDR3 runs to 17 residues. CDR3 nucleotide sequence: TGCGCCAGCAGCCGAATTGTCGACGGGGCGAACACCGGGGAGCTGTTTTTT. Amino acid sequence: CASSRIVDGANTGELFF.

The rearrangement links TRBV7-2 to TRBJ2-7; D not certain. Germline assignment: CDR1 SGHTA and CDR2 FQGNSA. V gave up 5 bases and J gave up 6 bases, with 8 bases separating them. The CDR3 sequence is 11 residues long. The DNA for the CDR3 is TGTGCCAGCAGCCACAACGCCGAGCAGTACTTC. This encodes CASSHNAEQYF.

This chain links TRBV4-3 with TRBJ2-7; 7 nucleotides align to TRBD2. The CDR3 length is 15 residues. V was clipped by 4 bases and J by 0 bases; unmatched bases: 6. Germline V gives CDR1 LGHNA, CDR2 YSLEER. The CDR3: CASSLEREFSYEQYF. DNA for the CDR3: TGCGCCAGCAGCCTCGAGCGGGAATTCTCCTACGAGCAGTACTTC.

The J gene is TRBJ1-2, the V gene TRBV18; D unclear. Germline V gives CDR1 KGHSH, CDR2 LQKENI. The CDR3 consists of 17 residues. Trimming pared 3 bases from V and 7 bases from J, leaving 24 bases between. The CDR3 spells CASSPSASGTLYVGYTF. The CDR3 DNA reads TGTGCCAGCTCACCGTCAGCCAGTGGCACTCTTTATGTTGGCTACACCTTC.

This rearrangement joins TRBV28 to TRBJ2-5; either TRBD1 or TRBD2 may fit D (5 bases each). The CDR3 runs 13 residues. Per germline, CDR1 MDHEN and CDR2 SYDVKM. V was clipped by 6 bases and J by 5 bases, with 13 bases between them. CDR3 sequence: CASRRGVSETQYF. In DNA, the CDR3 is TGTGCCAGCAGAAGAGGGGTTTCGGAGACCCAGTACTTC.

This clonotype was counted between two and nine times. The rearrangement uses TRBV27 and TRBJ1-1; 10 bases line up with TRBD1. The CDR3 contains 18 residues. Germline CDR1 reads MNHEY; CDR2 reads SMNVEV (reference sequence). Germline trimming cut 1 base from V and 4 bases from J; bases unmatched to any gene: 12. As DNA, the CDR3 is TGTGCCAGCAGTTTATTTGGGACAGGGGATTTTGTGAGCACTGAAGCTTTCTTT. Its protein product is CASSLFGTGDFVSTEAFF.

The table lists this clonotype with a few counts. The chain is built from TRBV4-1 and TRBJ2-5; weak D call: TRBD2 (5 bases). CDR1 MGHRA and CDR2 YSYEKL come from the germline V gene. The V gene lost 6 bases and the J gene lost 5 bases, with 22 bases spanning the gap. The CDR3 sequence is 16 residues long. CDR3 amino acids: CASSVSGVAVGETQYF. The CDR3, as DNA: TGCGCCAGCAGTGTTTCCGGGGTTGCTGTTGGGGAGACCCAGTACTTC.

The CDR3 region is CSARDSRRKTQYF. The CDR3 bases are TGCAGTGCGAGGGACAGCCGGCGAAAGACCCAGTACTTC. The rearrangement uses TRBV20-1 and TRBJ2-5; 7 nucleotides match TRBD1. Germline CDR1 DFQATT, CDR2 SNEGSKA (reference sequence). The CDR3 covers 13 residues. V shed 6 bases, J shed 6 bases, and the junction held 10 bases outside the gene matches.

Only a few counts were recorded for this clonotype. This rearrangement joins TRBV3-1 to TRBJ2-1; no definite D call. This CDR3 comprises 13 residues. Germline V CDR1 and CDR2: LGHDT, YNNKEL (reference sequence). Trimming pared 0 bases from V and 12 bases from J, leaving 12 bases between. The CDR3 region has the DNA TGTGCCAGCAGCCAAGATTCCCCTCCCGCGCAGTTCTTC. Translated: CASSQDSPPAQFF.

This chain joins TRBV18 and TRBJ2-5; D is possibly TRBD2 (6 bases). The CDR3 is 17 amino acids. V was cut by 6 bases and J by 4 bases, with 24 bases left in between. Germline-derived CDR1 and CDR2 are KGHSH and LQKENI. The CDR3: CASSLGIAATTGETQYF. Written as DNA, the CDR3 is TGTGCCAGCTCTCTTGGGATAGCGGCGACGACCGGAGAGACCCAGTACTTC.

The V call is TRBV6-2 or TRBV6-3, the J call TRBJ1-5; the D is unclear. The CDR3 loop spans 13 amino acids. Germline loops: CDR1 MNHEY, CDR2 SVGEGT. V lost 2 bases to trimming and J lost 2 bases, with 4 bases between them. The CDR3 spells CASSYLGNQPQHF. CDR3 DNA: TGTGCCAGCAGTTACCTTGGCAATCAGCCCCAGCATTTT.

Regarding this clonotype: An end of the junction does not agree with germline; a read error may underlie this. The chain recombines TRBV7-2 with TRBJ2-5; a possible D gene is TRBD1 (6 bases). This CDR3 spans 15 amino acids. Germline V lookup: CDR1 SGHTA, CDR2 FQGNSA. CDR3 loop: CANSLVIGGHETQYF. For the CDR3, the DNA is TGTGCCAACAGCTTAGTCATTGGGGGCCATGAGACCCAGTACTTC.

This clonotype was counted a few times. This chain connects TRBV7-2 to TRBJ2-1, with 11 bases fitting TRBD2. The CDR3 has 18 amino acids. The V gene's germline CDR1 is SGHTA and CDR2 FQGNSA. With V trimmed by 5 bases and J by 9 bases, 18 bases remained unmatched. CDR3 nucleotide sequence: TGTGCCAGCAGCCCTCATAGCGGGAGGGCCTGGCGCGATAGTGAGCAGTTCTTC. Its protein is CASSPHSGRAWRDSEQFF.

This clonotype turned up a few times. The genes are TRBV12-3 or TRBV12-4 and TRBJ2-1; 15 bases are a match to TRBD2. The J segment lost 3 bases and the V segment lost 4 bases, leaving 4 bases of the junction unmatched. This CDR3 contains 17 residues. This CDR3 is CASSSGLAGGVYNEQFF. In DNA, the CDR3 is TGTGCCAGCAGTTCAGGACTAGCGGGAGGGGTCTACAATGAGCAGTTCTTC.

This sequence joins TRBV28 and TRBJ2-1, with TRBD2 matching 9 bases. With 3 bases clipped from V and 7 bases from J, the junction kept 19 bases outside the gene matches. The germline CDR1 and CDR2 sequences are MDHEN and SYDVKM. This CDR3 has 19 amino acids. In DNA form, the CDR3 reads TGTGCCAGCAGTTTGTCTCGGCGGGGCGGGAGGGCTCCGGGGAATGAGCAGTTCTTC. Encoded protein: CASSLSRRGGRAPGNEQFF.

This clonotype has just a few counts. V gene TRBV12-3 or TRBV12-4 combines with J gene TRBJ2-1, with D perhaps matching TRBD1 (6 bases). Trimming cost V 10 bases and J 0 bases, with 10 bases left between them. The CDR3 totals 13 residues. The DNA for the CDR3 is TGTGCCACCAGGGGCAGCTCCTACAATGAGCAGTTCTTC. Residues: CATRGSSYNEQFF.

This chain joins TRBV6-2 or TRBV6-3 and TRBJ2-6, with 9 bases fitting TRBD1. The length of the CDR3 is 18 residues. With 8 bases clipped from V and 1 base from J, the junction kept 12 bases outside the gene matches. The germline gives CDR1 MNHEY, CDR2 SVGEGT. The CDR3 region is CASQTPGQGLSGANVLTF. In DNA form, the CDR3 reads TGTGCCAGCCAGACGCCGGGACAGGGCCTGTCTGGGGCCAACGTCCTGACTTTC.

V gene TRBV6-1 combines with J gene TRBJ2-5; D is perhaps TRBD1 (6 bases). With 4 bases removed from V and 1 base from J, the gap between germline ends came to 13 bases. From germline, CDR1 is MNHNS and CDR2 SASEGT. This CDR3 is 15 amino acids long. Written as DNA, the CDR3 is TGTGCCAGCAGTGGAAACGGACAGCTCCAAGAGACCCAGTACTTC. Protein product: CASSGNGQLQETQYF.

There are a few counts of this clonotype. This chain joins TRBV12-3 or TRBV12-4 and TRBJ2-5, with 11 bases identical to TRBD2. The CDR3 extends over 14 amino acids. J lost 3 bases, V lost 6 bases, and 3 bases had no gene match. CDR3 nucleotides: TGTGCCAGCAGATCACTAGCGGGGGAAGAGACCCAGTACTTC. Its protein is CASRSLAGEETQYF.

This clonotype was observed a handful of times. The V gene is TRBV29-1, the J gene TRBJ2-5; 13 bases agree with TRBD2. The CDR3 totals 18 residues. Germline CDR1 is SQVTM and CDR2 is ANQGSEA. After removal of 8 bases from V and 5 bases from J, the junction contained 20 bases not matched to a gene. This chain's CDR3 is CSSGGRLGTSGIYETQYF. In DNA, the CDR3 is TGCAGCTCAGGGGGGCGACTTGGGACTAGCGGGATTTATGAGACCCAGTACTTC.